This T cell receptor beta chain was recorded in a study of blood T cell repertoires in COVID-19. About the research overall: There were acute and convalescent COVID-19 samples, and they came from the United States, Italy and Spain. T cells, B-cell-depleted T cells, or PBMCs provided the cDNA or gDNA that served as material.

There are 15 residues in the CDR3. The junction had 14 bases not matched to a gene; V was cut back by 6 bases and J by 7 bases. CDR1 LNHNV and CDR2 YYDKDF come from the germline V gene (reference sequence). Authors' processing steps: Cell counts per sample came from amplifying reference gene primers. Produced via immunoSEQ multiplex PCR; TCRdb's table is partial and in-frame only. V, J and clone size were drawn from that table, and D and trimming were deduced from the DNA. The table records around 65,000 clones, approximately 90% of them present only once. What was sequenced was peripheral blood. The V call is TRBV15, the J call TRBJ2-5; TRBD2 aligns across 7 bases. This receptor was taken from a human donor in a cohort sampled during active COVID-19. CDR3 amino acids: CATRLGASGPGTQYF. The CDR3 nucleotides read TGTGCCACCAGGCTAGGGGCTAGCGGACCGGGGACCCAGTACTTC.